The rows below give T cell receptor beta chains drawn from one sample of a study of control samples from healthy donors and cancer patients. The data were produced by immunoSEQ multiplex PCR, yet TCRdb's version contains in-frame clones alone and is incomplete. The table lists about 160,000 clones, over 85% of them singletons. Sequencing was performed on blood. The receptors were gathered from a man aged 18 to 30 in good health. The CDR3 runs from the conserved cysteine through the conserved F or W. A D gene is named only where the DNA matches it firmly. Clone size, where shown, is once, few, many, or a class for clones that have expanded.

CDR3aa: CASSYPGGGNEQFF; CDR3nt: TGTGCCAGCAGTTACCCGGGAGGAGGGAATGAGCAGTTCTTC; j_gene: TRBJ2-1; d_gene: TRBD2; v_gene: TRBV6-5; abundance: once
CDR3aa: CASRGPSGMYEQYF; CDR3nt: TGTGCCAGCAGGGGGCCTAGCGGGATGTACGAGCAGTACTTC; j_gene: TRBJ2-7; d_gene: TRBD2; v_gene: TRBV27; abundance: .
CDR3aa: CASRSSNEQFF; CDR3nt: TGTGCCAGTAGGAGTAGCAATGAGCAGTTCTTC; j_gene: TRBJ2-1; d_gene: .; v_gene: TRBV19; abundance: .
CDR3aa: CASTRTVKNTEAFF; CDR3nt: TGTGCCAGCACTCGGACAGTAAAGAACACTGAAGCTTTCTTT; j_gene: TRBJ1-1; d_gene: .; v_gene: TRBV6-5; abundance: .
CDR3aa: CASSWGLAGQNIQYF; CDR3nt: TGTGCCAGCAGTTGGGGACTAGCGGGTCAAAACATTCAGTACTTC; j_gene: TRBJ2-4; d_gene: TRBD2; v_gene: TRBV6-5; abundance: .
CDR3aa: CAWSLAVHSNQPQHF; CDR3nt: TGTGCCTGGAGCCTAGCGGTCCATAGCAATCAGCCCCAGCATTTT; j_gene: TRBJ1-5; d_gene: .; v_gene: TRBV30; abundance: .
CDR3aa: CASSLDTLREQFF; CDR3nt: TGTGCCAGCAGCTTAGATACGTTGCGGGAGCAGTTCTTC; j_gene: TRBJ2-1; d_gene: .; v_gene: TRBV11-2; abundance: .
CDR3aa: CASSLPGGDNEQYF; CDR3nt: TGTGCCAGCAGTTTACCGGGGGGAGATAACGAGCAGTACTTC; j_gene: TRBJ2-7; d_gene: TRBD2; v_gene: TRBV27; abundance: once
CDR3aa: CASSFRDRVNEQFF; CDR3nt: TGTGCCAGTAGTTTCCGGGACAGGGTCAATGAGCAGTTCTTC; j_gene: TRBJ2-1; d_gene: TRBD1; v_gene: TRBV19; abundance: .
CDR3aa: CAWRRGYPTYEQYF; CDR3nt: TGTGCCTGGAGAAGGGGCTATCCCACCTACGAGCAGTACTTC; j_gene: TRBJ2-7; d_gene: .; v_gene: TRBV30; abundance: .
CDR3aa: CASSRLTGVNTEAFF; CDR3nt: TGTGCCAGCTCACGATTGACAGGGGTGAACACTGAAGCTTTCTTT; j_gene: TRBJ1-1; d_gene: TRBD1; v_gene: TRBV18; abundance: .
CDR3aa: CASAGTGWYGYTF; CDR3nt: TGTGCCAGCGCCGGGACCGGGTGGTATGGCTACACCTTC; j_gene: TRBJ1-2; d_gene: .; v_gene: TRBV6-5; abundance: once
CDR3aa: CASSPSQVNTEAFF; CDR3nt: TGTGCCAGCAGCCCCTCTCAAGTAAACACTGAAGCTTTCTTT; j_gene: TRBJ1-1; d_gene: .; v_gene: TRBV5-6; abundance: .
CDR3aa: CASSLAAPERDTQYF; CDR3nt: TGCGCCAGCAGCTTGGCAGCACCCGAACGGGATACGCAGTATTTT; j_gene: TRBJ2-3; d_gene: .; v_gene: TRBV5-1; abundance: once
CDR3aa: CASSVGGTEAFF; CDR3nt: TGTGCCAGTAGTGTGGGAGGGACTGAAGCTTTCTTT; j_gene: TRBJ1-1; d_gene: .; v_gene: TRBV19; abundance: .
CDR3aa: CASSLAGFGVVVEKLFF; CDR3nt: TGTGCCAGCAGCTTAGCCGGGTTCGGGGTCGTGGTGGAAAAACTGTTTTTT; j_gene: TRBJ1-4; d_gene: .; v_gene: TRBV7-8; abundance: .
CDR3aa: CASSSRTDNQPQHF; CDR3nt: TGTGCCAGCAGTTCAAGGACAGACAATCAGCCCCAGCATTTT; j_gene: TRBJ1-5; d_gene: .; v_gene: TRBV28; abundance: .
CDR3aa: CASSSDRTRQYF; CDR3nt: TGTGCCAGCAGTTCCGACAGGACGAGGCAGTACTTC; j_gene: TRBJ2-7; d_gene: .; v_gene: TRBV6-5; abundance: .
CDR3aa: CASSSADSGEQYF; CDR3nt: TGTGCCAGCAGCTCCGCTGACTCTGGCGAGCAGTACTTC; j_gene: TRBJ2-7; d_gene: .; v_gene: TRBV11-3; abundance: .
CDR3aa: CASSTPLTSADTQYF; CDR3nt: TGTGCCAGCAGCACCCCCTTAACTTCCGCAGATACGCAGTATTTT; j_gene: TRBJ2-3; d_gene: .; v_gene: TRBV7-9; abundance: .
CDR3aa: CASSIQSGSYNEQFF; CDR3nt: TGTGCCAGTAGTATTCAAAGTGGATCCTACAATGAGCAGTTCTTC; j_gene: TRBJ2-1; d_gene: .; v_gene: TRBV19; abundance: .
CDR3aa: CASSLKGDTQYF; CDR3nt: TGTGCCAGCAGCTTAAAGGGAGATACGCAGTATTTT; j_gene: TRBJ2-3; d_gene: .; v_gene: TRBV7-2; abundance: .
CDR3aa: CASREDGRTKNTEAFF; CDR3nt: TGCGCCAGCAGGGAGGACGGAAGAACAAAGAACACTGAAGCTTTCTTT; j_gene: TRBJ1-1; d_gene: .; v_gene: TRBV5-1; abundance: .
CDR3aa: CASSLASGSGTDTQYF; CDR3nt: TGCGCCAGCAGCTTGGCCTCGGGGTCTGGCACAGATACGCAGTATTTT; j_gene: TRBJ2-3; d_gene: .; v_gene: TRBV5-1; abundance: .
CDR3aa: CASSTLGAGNFYNEQFF; CDR3nt: TGTGCCAGCAGCACCCTCGGCGCGGGAAATTTCTACAATGAGCAGTTCTTC; j_gene: TRBJ2-1; d_gene: .; v_gene: TRBV9; abundance: .
CDR3aa: CASHPGGYGPCEQYF; CDR3nt: TGTGCCAGCCATCCGGGGGGTTATGGTCCGTGCGAGCAGTACTTC; j_gene: TRBJ2-7; d_gene: TRBD2; v_gene: TRBV3-1/TRBV3-2; abundance: .
CDR3aa: CASSGSIIETQYF; CDR3nt: TGTGCCAGCAGCGGGTCTATTATAGAGACCCAGTACTTC; j_gene: TRBJ2-5; d_gene: .; v_gene: TRBV12-3/TRBV12-4; abundance: .
CDR3aa: CASSTLQFVGNTEAFF; CDR3nt: TGTGCCAGCAGCACTTTGCAATTTGTAGGGAACACTGAAGCTTTCTTT; j_gene: TRBJ1-1; d_gene: .; v_gene: TRBV9; abundance: .
CDR3aa: CAWSPGTTDEQYF; CDR3nt: TGTGCCTGGAGCCCCGGGACCACCGACGAGCAGTACTTC; j_gene: TRBJ2-7; d_gene: .; v_gene: TRBV30; abundance: once
CDR3aa: CSVELQRQGGGAFF; CDR3nt: TGCAGCGTTGAATTGCAGAGACAGGGAGGTGGAGCTTTCTTT; j_gene: TRBJ1-1; d_gene: TRBD1; v_gene: TRBV29-1; abundance: .
CDR3aa: CASSAAGRGTEAFF; CDR3nt: TGTGCCAGTAGCGCGGCAGGGAGAGGGACTGAAGCTTTCTTT; j_gene: TRBJ1-1; d_gene: .; v_gene: TRBV19; abundance: .
CDR3aa: CASKGQGIYRTEAFF; CDR3nt: TGTGCCAGTAAAGGACAGGGGATATATCGCACTGAAGCTTTCTTT; j_gene: TRBJ1-1; d_gene: TRBD1; v_gene: TRBV19; abundance: .
CDR3aa: CASSSPRRRSGEQYF; CDR3nt: TGTGCCAGCAGTTCGCCTCGGAGACGGTCTGGCGAGCAGTACTTC; j_gene: TRBJ2-7; d_gene: .; v_gene: TRBV6-2/TRBV6-3; abundance: .
CDR3aa: CASSPGRWSNQPQHF; CDR3nt: TGTGCCAGCAGCCCAGGGAGGTGGAGCAATCAGCCCCAGCATTTT; j_gene: TRBJ1-5; d_gene: .; v_gene: TRBV5-5; abundance: .
CDR3aa: CASSVDSNYGYTF; CDR3nt: TGTGCCAGCAGCGTAGACAGTAACTATGGCTACACCTTC; j_gene: TRBJ1-2; d_gene: .; v_gene: TRBV9; abundance: .
CDR3aa: CASSLRMRYNEQFF; CDR3nt: TGTGCCAGCTCACTGAGGATGAGGTACAATGAGCAGTTCTTC; j_gene: TRBJ2-1; d_gene: .; v_gene: TRBV18; abundance: .
CDR3aa: CASSLEIHEQFF; CDR3nt: TGCGCCAGCAGCTTGGAGATCCATGAGCAGTTCTTC; j_gene: TRBJ2-1; d_gene: .; v_gene: TRBV5-1; abundance: .
CDR3aa: CASSQSPVATAFF; CDR3nt: TGCGCCAGCAGCCAATCCCCTGTCGCTACGGCTTTCTTT; j_gene: TRBJ1-1; d_gene: .; v_gene: TRBV4-1; abundance: .
CDR3aa: CASSLGGAGAHSGNTIYF; CDR3nt: TGTGCCAGCAGCTTAGGAGGGGCAGGGGCCCACTCTGGAAACACCATATATTTT; j_gene: TRBJ1-3; d_gene: .; v_gene: TRBV13; abundance: .
CDR3aa: CAWSGDRGYNEQFF; CDR3nt: TGTGCCTGGAGTGGGGACAGGGGTTACAATGAGCAGTTCTTC; j_gene: TRBJ2-1; d_gene: TRBD1; v_gene: TRBV30; abundance: .
CDR3aa: CASSEYGLPNEKLFF; CDR3nt: TGTGCCAGCAGCGAATACGGATTACCGAATGAAAAACTGTTTTTT; j_gene: TRBJ1-4; d_gene: .; v_gene: TRBV28; abundance: .
CDR3aa: CASSTDRGFLQFGQPQHF; CDR3nt: TGTGCCAGCAGCACGGACAGGGGTTTTTTGCAATTCGGTCAGCCCCAGCATTTT; j_gene: TRBJ1-5; d_gene: TRBD1; v_gene: TRBV7-2; abundance: .
CDR3aa: CASSPPGPEQFF; CDR3nt: TGTGCCAGCAGCCCCCCTGGGCCTGAGCAGTTCTTC; j_gene: TRBJ2-1; d_gene: .; v_gene: TRBV5-4; abundance: .
CDR3aa: CASSRGTASYEQYF; CDR3nt: TGTGCCAGCAGCCGAGGGACAGCCTCCTACGAGCAGTACTTC; j_gene: TRBJ2-7; d_gene: TRBD1; v_gene: TRBV7-9; abundance: .
CDR3aa: CASSDRWGRAQHF; CDR3nt: TGTGCCAGCAGTGACCGTTGGGGTCGAGCCCAGCATTTT; j_gene: TRBJ1-5; d_gene: .; v_gene: TRBV6-1; abundance: .
CDR3aa: CASSPVRISYEQYF; CDR3nt: TGTGCCAGCTCACCAGTTAGGATCTCCTACGAGCAGTACTTC; j_gene: TRBJ2-7; d_gene: .; v_gene: TRBV18; abundance: once
CDR3aa: CASSIEDRVDQPQHF; CDR3nt: TGTGCCAGTAGTATAGAGGACAGGGTTGATCAGCCCCAGCATTTT; j_gene: TRBJ1-5; d_gene: TRBD1; v_gene: TRBV19; abundance: .
CDR3aa: CASSPRISFGYTF; CDR3nt: TGTGCCAGCAGTCCCCGGATTAGTTTCGGCTACACCTTC; j_gene: TRBJ1-2; d_gene: .; v_gene: TRBV6-5; abundance: .
CDR3aa: CSARDQGEAFF; CDR3nt: TGCAGTGCTAGAGATCAGGGGGAAGCTTTCTTT; j_gene: TRBJ1-1; d_gene: .; v_gene: TRBV20-1; abundance: .
CDR3aa: CASSLGPRAGNTIYF; CDR3nt: TGTGCCAGCAGCTTAGGACCGAGGGCTGGAAACACCATATATTTT; j_gene: TRBJ1-3; d_gene: .; v_gene: TRBV11-2; abundance: .
CDR3aa: CASSPDLAGENTGELFF; CDR3nt: TGCGCCAGCAGCCCGGATTTAGCGGGAGAGAACACCGGGGAGCTGTTTTTT; j_gene: TRBJ2-2; d_gene: TRBD2; v_gene: TRBV4-3; abundance: .
CDR3aa: CASSPWGAYEQYF; CDR3nt: TGTGCCAGCAGTCCTTGGGGAGCCTACGAGCAGTACTTC; j_gene: TRBJ2-7; d_gene: .; v_gene: TRBV28; abundance: .
CDR3aa: CASRLTGVGYTF; CDR3nt: TGTGCCAGCAGGCTTACGGGTGTTGGCTACACCTTC; j_gene: TRBJ1-2; d_gene: .; v_gene: TRBV5-6; abundance: .
CDR3aa: CASSRTSGGYEQYF; CDR3nt: TGTGCCAGCAGTCGGACTAGCGGGGGCTACGAGCAGTACTTC; j_gene: TRBJ2-7; d_gene: TRBD2; v_gene: TRBV7-9; abundance: .
CDR3aa: CASGLESSYNSPLHF; CDR3nt: TGTGCCAGCGGATTAGAGAGCTCCTATAATTCACCCCTCCACTTT; j_gene: TRBJ1-6; d_gene: .; v_gene: TRBV28; abundance: once